The clone carrying this T cell receptor (beta chain) is a singleton in its sample. The data stem from a study of blood T cells in healthy people across ages. This CDR3 comprises 14 residues. V lost 5 bases and J 4 bases, leaving 12 bases between the germline ends. A second roughly 6 to 12 cycle PCR used barcoded and J-beta primers. TCRdb re-called the 5' RACE reads through MiXCR, storing one row per CDR3 protein. The table shows around 850,000 distinct CDR3 sequences, with around 36% occurring only once. The chain uses TRBV12-3 or TRBV12-4 and TRBJ1-3; no firm D call. The material sequenced was blood. The sequence came from a young man in good health. CDR3 bases: TGTGCCAGCAGTCGAGTTGACCGGGGAAACACCATATATTTT. This codes for CASSRVDRGNTIYF.